This is a list of T cell receptor beta chains from one sample in a study of cytomegalovirus exposure and HLA in healthy donors. Sequencing used immunoSEQ multiplex PCR; TCRdb keeps in-frame clones, though not all of them. The repertoire has 100,000 to 150,000 clones, roughly 78% of them found once; the top ten carry roughly 9.6%. Source material: PBMCs. The receptors come from a man aged 25-45 years in good health and CMV-seropositive. The CDR3 runs from the conserved cysteine through the conserved F or W. Each record gives: J gene, V gene, clone size, D gene, CDR3 protein, CDR3 DNA. A D gene is named only where the DNA matches it firmly. Not every row has a clone size; where given, it reads once, few, many or a size class.

TRBJ2-6 TRBV6-1 . TRBD1 CASSERGQGTWANVLTF TGTGCCAGCAGTGAAAGGGGACAGGGGACCTGGGCCAACGTCCTGACTTTC
TRBJ2-2 TRBV5-1 . . CASSQGSNTGELFF TGCGCCAGCTCACAGGGATCGAACACCGGGGAGCTGTTTTTT
TRBJ1-5 TRBV19 few . CASKGVTSNQPQHF TGTGCCAGTAAGGGGGTAACAAGCAATCAGCCCCAGCATTTT
TRBJ2-2 TRBV10-3 once TRBD1 CAVGQGAIYTGELFF TGTGCCGTCGGACAGGGGGCTATCTACACCGGGGAGCTGTTTTTT
TRBJ1-2 TRBV19 few TRBD1 CASSQDRANYGYTF TGTGCCAGTAGTCAAGACAGGGCTAACTATGGCTACACCTTC
TRBJ2-6 TRBV7-3 . . CASSLIGTSGANVLTF TGTGCCAGCAGCTTAATCGGTACCTCTGGGGCCAACGTCCTGACTTTC
TRBJ2-3 TRBV9 . . CASSVVLAPSTDTQYF TGTGCCAGCAGCGTAGTTTTAGCGCCTAGCACAGATACGCAGTATTTT
TRBJ1-5 TRBV7-9 . . CAAGGIDQPQHF TGTGCCGCCGGGGGGATAGATCAGCCCCAGCATTTT
TRBJ2-3 TRBV9 . TRBD2 CASTTSVRGGADTQYF TGTGCCAGCACCACTTCTGTGCGGGGAGGGGCGGATACGCAGTATTTT
TRBJ1-5 TRBV19 . . CASKEQRGTQPQHF TGTGCCAGTAAGGAGCAAAGGGGTACTCAGCCCCAGCATTTT
TRBJ1-2 TRBV6-5 few . CASSPSQGSGGYTF TGTGCCAGCAGCCCCTCTCAGGGGTCGGGTGGCTACACCTTC
TRBJ1-2 TRBV4-1 once TRBD1 CASSQAPGQEENF TGCGCCAGCAGCCAAGCCCCCGGACAGGAGGAAAACTTC
TRBJ2-7 TRBV6-5 . TRBD1 CASSYKTGGGEQYF TGTGCCAGCAGTTATAAGACAGGGGGTGGCGAGCAGTACTTC
TRBJ1-1 TRBV7-3 . TRBD1 CASSLMTGATEAFF TGTGCCAGCAGCTTAATGACAGGGGCTACTGAAGCTTTCTTT
TRBJ2-7 TRBV7-8 few TRBD1 CASSLFQGAYEQYF TGTGCCAGCAGCTTATTCCAGGGGGCCTACGAGCAGTACTTC
TRBJ1-2 TRBV27 . . CASSLEAGWGYTF TGTGCCAGCAGTTTAGAGGCCGGATGGGGCTACACCTTC
TRBJ1-5 TRBV7-2 once TRBD1 CASTRGTGENQPQHF TGTGCCAGCACCCGCGGGACAGGGGAAAATCAGCCCCAGCATTTT
TRBJ2-7 TRBV5-5 . TRBD1 CASSLGQGAYEQYF TGTGCCAGCAGCTTGGGACAGGGGGCATACGAGCAGTACTTC
TRBJ1-6 TRBV6-5 . . CASHRDHNSPLHF TGTGCCAGCCACAGGGACCATAATTCACCCCTCCACTTT
TRBJ2-7 TRBV6-6 . TRBD2 CASRNPRGGSSYEQYF TGTGCCAGCAGGAACCCCCGGGGGGGAAGCTCCTACGAGCAGTACTTC
TRBJ1-2 TRBV5-6 few . CASSFTGYYGYTF TGTGCCAGCAGCTTCACAGGGTACTACGGCTACACCTTC
TRBJ1-5 TRBV30 . TRBD1 CAWSETTGGQPQHF TGTGCCTGGAGTGAAACAACAGGGGGTCAGCCCCAGCATTTT
TRBJ1-1 TRBV13 . . CASSFPGQNTEAFF TGTGCCAGCAGCTTTCCGGGACAGAACACTGAAGCTTTCTTT
TRBJ1-5 TRBV6-5 . . CASSARGTVNQPQHF TGTGCCAGCAGTGCCCGCGGGACGGTTAATCAGCCCCAGCATTTT
TRBJ2-1 TRBV9 . TRBD2 CASSPRLAPYNEQFF TGTGCCAGCAGTCCCAGACTAGCCCCCTACAATGAGCAGTTCTTC
TRBJ1-5 TRBV19 few TRBD1 CASSTQGARQPQHF TGTGCCAGTAGTACACAGGGGGCGAGGCAGCCCCAGCATTTT
TRBJ1-2 TRBV14 . TRBD1 CASSQGAGTGMLIDTF TGTGCCAGCAGCCAAGGGGCCGGGACAGGGATGTTAATCGACACCTTC
TRBJ2-5 TRBV30 . TRBD1 CAWSVGRGRETQYF TGTGCCTGGAGTGTGGGAAGGGGGCGAGAGACCCAGTACTTC
TRBJ1-1 TRBV30 few . CAWSPGTSYEAFF TGTGCCTGGAGTCCCGGGACTTCTTATGAAGCTTTCTTT
TRBJ2-7 TRBV25-1 . TRBD2 CASGLAGREQYF TGTGCCTCCGGACTAGCGGGGAGAGAGCAGTACTTC
TRBJ1-2 TRBV7-6 few TRBD1 CASSRGTAEGYTF TGTGCCAGCAGCCGCGGGACAGCGGAAGGCTACACCTTC
TRBJ1-5 TRBV4-1 . . CASSQEQGSNQPQHF TGCGCCAGCAGCCAAGAGCAGGGTAGCAATCAGCCCCAGCATTTT
TRBJ2-5 TRBV6-6 . TRBD2 CASSYRRGGGETQYF TGTGCCAGCAGTTACAGGAGGGGCGGGGGAGAGACCCAGTACTTC
TRBJ2-7 TRBV7-8 . . CASSLDRVVGEQYF TGTGCCAGCAGCTTAGACAGGGTCGTGGGCGAGCAGTACTTC
TRBJ2-6 TRBV7-6 . . CASSLERDMSSGANGLTF TGTGCCAGCAGCTTAGAGCGGGACATGAGCTCTGGGGCCAACGGCCTGACTTTC
TRBJ2-3 TRBV7-8 . . CASSLNAAVADTQYF TGTGCCAGCAGCTTAAATGCAGCGGTGGCAGATACGCAGTATTTT
TRBJ2-3 TRBV29-1 . . CSVEDTGGRDTQYF TGCAGCGTTGAAGATACGGGGGGCCGGGATACGCAGTATTTT
TRBJ2-1 TRBV7-3 . TRBD1 CASSLTGQVGPYNEQFF TGTGCCAGCAGCTTAACTGGACAGGTCGGCCCCTACAATGAGCAGTTCTTC
TRBJ1-1 TRBV18 . TRBD1 CASSPPRDRMNTEAFF TGTGCCAGCTCACCACCCCGGGACAGGATGAACACTGAAGCTTTCTTT
TRBJ2-6 TRBV5-1 . TRBD2 CASSLVGGGSGANVLTF TGCGCCAGCAGCTTGGTCGGGGGGGGATCGGGGGCCAACGTCCTGACTTTC
TRBJ2-5 TRBV2 few TRBD1 CASRLQGARETQYF TGTGCCAGCAGACTACAGGGGGCGCGGGAGACCCAGTACTTC
TRBJ2-3 TRBV10-3 once TRBD2 CAISDPTSGDSTDTQYF TGTGCCATCAGTGACCCGACTAGCGGGGACAGCACAGATACGCAGTATTTT
TRBJ2-7 TRBV7-9 . TRBD2 CASSRGAGERVEQYF TGTGCCAGCAGCAGGGGAGCGGGGGAACGTGTCGAGCAGTACTTC
TRBJ2-7 TRBV10-3 few . CAVQGSYEQYF TGTGCCGTCCAGGGGTCCTACGAGCAGTACTTC
TRBJ1-6 TRBV5-5 . . CASSSGHNSPLHF TGTGCCAGCAGCTCGGGTCATAATTCACCCCTCCACTTT
TRBJ2-3 TRBV27 . TRBD2 CASSLGTRTDTQYF TGTGCCAGCAGTTTAGGGACTAGAACAGATACGCAGTATTTT
TRBJ1-4 TRBV27 . . CASSLQGGWGEKLFF TGTGCCAGCAGTTTACAGGGAGGCTGGGGTGAAAAACTGTTTTTT
TRBJ1-4 TRBV6-1 . . CASSEKPTGEKLFF TGTGCCAGCAGTGAAAAACCGACGGGTGAAAAACTGTTTTTT
TRBJ1-5 TRBV2 . TRBD1 CASSEPGGTGGLNQPQHF TGTGCCAGCAGTGAACCCGGGGGGACAGGGGGCCTCAATCAGCCCCAGCATTTT
TRBJ2-7 TRBV7-8 . TRBD1 CASSPGTGREQYF TGTGCCAGCAGCCCCGGGACAGGGCGTGAGCAGTACTTC
TRBJ2-5 TRBV5-5 . TRBD2 CASSSLAGGFQETQYF TGTGCCAGCAGCTCTTTGGCGGGGGGCTTTCAAGAGACCCAGTACTTC
TRBJ2-7 TRBV4-1 . TRBD1 CASSHRTGGVYEQYF TGCGCCAGCAGCCACCGGACAGGGGGAGTGTACGAGCAGTACTTC
TRBJ2-7 TRBV7-7 . TRBD2 CASSLGLAGFYEQYF TGTGCCAGCAGCTTAGGGCTAGCGGGCTTCTACGAGCAGTACTTC
TRBJ1-3 TRBV4-1 . . CASSQGPQRGSSGNTIYF TGCGCCAGCAGCCAGGGGCCACAGAGAGGATCCTCTGGAAACACCATATATTTT
TRBJ2-1 TRBV28 . . CARRQGQNNEQFF TGTGCCAGACGTCAGGGCCAAAACAATGAGCAGTTCTTC
TRBJ2-1 TRBV28 few TRBD2 CASSLASGGFYNEQFF TGTGCCAGCAGTCTCGCTAGCGGGGGCTTCTACAATGAGCAGTTCTTC
TRBJ1-1 TRBV5-1 . . CASSLLDSLNTEAFF TGCGCCAGCAGCTTGCTGGACAGTTTGAACACTGAAGCTTTCTTT
TRBJ2-7 TRBV5-1 . TRBD1 CASSLGGQGVTYEQYF TGCGCCAGCAGCTTGGGAGGACAGGGGGTGACCTACGAGCAGTACTTC
TRBJ2-2 TRBV15 . TRBD1 CATSRDQGTGRAGELFF TGTGCCACCAGCAGAGATCAAGGGACAGGGAGGGCCGGGGAGCTGTTTTTT
TRBJ2-3 TRBV6-1 . TRBD1 CASRVTGNSDTQYF TGTGCCAGCAGAGTGACAGGGAATTCAGATACGCAGTATTTT